This T cell receptor beta chain was sequenced during a study of T cells after yellow fever vaccination. Points from the study as a whole: Only a small proportion of the clonotypes turned up in both the CD4 and the CD8 compartments, likely arising from convergent recombination.

On this clonotype: Its target is not known.

Each CDR3 protein gets one entry after TCRdb re-called the 5' RACE reads with MiXCR. The repertoire holds about 180,000 distinct CDR3 sequences, with roughly 6.4% as singletons. Between the trimmed V and J ends, which lost 1 base and 5 bases, there was a span of 7 bases. The CDR3 is made up of 13 amino acids. Germline V CDR1 and CDR2: SGHRS, YFSETQ. Here the sequenced sample was CD4+ T cells sorted from PBMCs, taken on the day of the first yellow fever vaccination. The chain has TRBV5-1 and TRBJ2-1; maybe TRBD1 (5 bases). The receptor was isolated from a man aged 18-30 years who received the YFV17D yellow fever vaccine. In DNA form, the CDR3 reads TGCGCCAGCAGCTTGAAAGGGGACAATGAGCAGTTCTTC. Protein sequence: CASSLKGDNEQFF.